This is a list of T cell receptor beta chains from one sample in a study of radiotherapy plus CTLA-4 blockade in lung cancer. Data came from immunoSEQ multiplex PCR; TCRdb stores just in-frame clones and leaves some out. The repertoire holds tens of thousands of clones, with roughly 79% as singletons. The sequenced sample was peripheral blood, obtained from a patient treated with radiotherapy plus ipilimumab. The origin of the receptors is a human donor with non-small cell lung cancer who had a partial response to radiotherapy plus ipilimumab. Some clones in this sample may be carry-over from other donors' samples. CDR3s leave out the opening cysteine and the closing phenylalanine or tryptophan.

cdr3_length | v_call | cdr3_aa
11 | TRBV9 | ASSVDWASSPF
12 | TRBV5-4 | ASRMGLNENEQF
12 | TRBV19 | ASSKGLGLIEQY
13 | TRBV28 | ASSHTSGRPGELF
10 | TRBV11-1 | ASSLYGTPPY
11 | TRBV9 | ASSLLSGFNYT
13 | TRBV7-2 | ASSLQGGRADTQY
13 | TRBV6-1 | ASSSFSLEGDIQY
13 | TRBV5-1 | ASTSGGGANTEAF
11 | TRBV11-2 | ASSPDRLETQY
13 | TRBV5-6 | ASSFDISSGNTIY
10 | TRBV6-5 | ASLTGSYEQY
11 | TRBV30 | AWGPTPNTEAF
11 | TRBV6-5 | ASSEVKDEKLF
14 | TRBV7-3 | ASSLTRAGAYNEQF
14 | TRBV28 | ASSSLAGGLRNEQF
10 | TRBV10-2 | ASGLPNTEAF
13 | TRBV6-5 | ASSLRGQGNSPLH
10 | TRBV29-1 | SGTSGDETQY
15 | TRBV4-1 | ASSQEQAGGVSYEQY
12 | TRBV7-2 | ASRKGDRMVEQY
13 | TRBV6-4 | ASSRGSSSYNEQF